The 26 T cell receptor beta chains below were found in one sample sequenced in a study of graft-versus-host responses after intestinal transplantation. Generated by immunoSEQ multiplex PCR, the TCRdb table keeps only in-frame clones and is missing some. The sample includes fewer than 85,000 clones, around 82% of them seen just once. Their antigens are not known. The sequencing here drew on unstimulated CD4+ T cells sorted from spleen or lymph node cells, taken before transplant. The source of these receptors is a human donor who was the organ donor for an intestinal transplant.

This chain uses TRBV5-1 with TRBJ2-1; 15 positions agree with TRBD2. CDR3 length: 15 residues. V gave up 3 bases and J gave up 6 bases; unmatched junction bases: 1. Germline-derived CDR1 and CDR2 are SGHRS and YFSETQ. The CDR3, as DNA: TGCGCCAGCAGCTCGGGACTAGCGGGGGGCAATGAGCAGTTCTTC. Protein: CASSSGLAGGNEQFF.

Within the sample, this clone is medium-sized. V is TRBV28 and J is TRBJ1-2, with D possibly TRBD1 on 5 matching bases. Trimming removed 7 bases at V and 2 bases at J, with 14 bases between. Per germline, CDR1 MDHEN and CDR2 SYDVKM. This CDR3 has 14 residues. Here the CDR3 reads CASTPGGVNYGYTF. CDR3 DNA: TGTGCCAGCACTCCCGGGGGTGTCAACTATGGCTACACCTTC.

In this sample, this clone turned up once. The chain couples TRBV5-1 to TRBJ2-2; tentatively, D is TRBD2 (5 bases). V lost 0 bases and J lost 1, with 10 bases in between. The length of the CDR3 is 16 residues. Germline V gives CDR1 SGHRS, CDR2 YFSETQ. CDR3 nucleotides: TGCGCCAGCAGCTTGGCCGAGGGTGGGAACACCGGGGAGCTGTTTTTT. This sequence encodes CASSLAEGGNTGELFF.

This chain uses TRBV5-6 with TRBJ1-1, with 12 bases identical to TRBD1. V was pared by 3 bases and J by 1 base, with 10 bases of the junction left unmatched. This CDR3 has 18 residues. CDR1 is SGHDT and CDR2 is YYEEEE in the germline V gene. This CDR3 is CASSSGDRGRRGNTEAFF. The CDR3 DNA is TGTGCCAGCAGCTCGGGGGACAGGGGGCGACGAGGGAACACTGAAGCTTTCTTT.

The genes are TRBV27 and TRBJ2-2; a possible D gene is TRBD1 (6 bases). The V and J ends lost 5 bases and 6 bases respectively, with 16 bases between them. The germline V gene encodes CDR1 MNHEY and CDR2 SMNVEV (reference sequence). The CDR3 spans 15 residues. In nucleotides, the CDR3 is TGTGCCAGCAGTCCCCGAAGGACAGCGGCCGGGGAGCTGTTTTTT. Translation gives CASSPRRTAAGELFF.

The V and J genes are TRBV7-2 and TRBJ1-1; D is uncertain. CDR1 SGHTA and CDR2 FQGNSA come from the germline V gene. CDR3 size: 14 residues. Trimming cost V 1 base and J 2 bases, with 8 bases left between them. The CDR3 nucleotides are TGTGCCAGCAGCTTAGAGCCGCATAACACTGAAGCTTTCTTT. Its translation is CASSLEPHNTEAFF.

This clone was picked up one time. The chain joins TRBV7-2 to TRBJ2-2, with 8 nucleotides matching TRBD2. Germline loops: CDR1 SGHTA, CDR2 FQGNSA. CDR3 length equals 16 residues. V was pared by 5 bases and J by 4 bases, with 9 bases of the junction left unmatched. CDR3 in amino acids: CASSRRRGGSTGELFF. For the CDR3, the DNA is TGTGCCAGCAGCCGTCGTCGGGGGGGGAGCACCGGGGAGCTGTTTTTT. Full variable domain (rest looked up from reference TRBV7-2 and TRBJ2-2): GAGVSQSPSNKVTEKGKDVELRCDPISGHTALYWYRQSLGQGLEFLIYFQGNSAPDKSGLPSDRFSAERTGGSVSTLTIQRTQQEDSAVYLCASSRRRGGSTGELFFGEGSRLTVL.

This chain joins TRBV5-1 and TRBJ1-6; D is perhaps TRBD1 (5 bases). Trimming removed 2 bases from V and 8 bases from J, with 11 bases in between. Germline CDR1 SGHRS, CDR2 YFSETQ. This CDR3 is 14 amino acids long. CDR3 DNA: TGCGCCAGCAGCTTAGACAGCGGGGATTCACCCCTCCACTTT. It translates to CASSLDSGDSPLHF.

The chain links TRBV27 to TRBJ2-2; D is perhaps TRBD2 (5 bases). This CDR3 comprises 12 residues. Trimming shortened V by 2 bases and J by 8 bases, and 6 bases separated the two germline ends. Per the germline V gene, CDR1 is MNHEY and CDR2 is SMNVEV (reference sequence). CDR3 protein: CASSLRGGELFF. The CDR3 DNA reads as TGTGCCAGCAGTTTACGGGGAGGGGAGCTGTTTTTT.

The V and J genes are TRBV6-5 and TRBJ2-4; TRBD1 might be the D (5 bases). Per germline, CDR1 MNHEY and CDR2 SVGAGI. The CDR3 totals 15 residues. Trimming cost V 6 bases and J 0 bases, with 12 bases left between them. The DNA for the CDR3 is TGTGCCAGCAGGGAGCAGGGTTTAGCCAAAAACATTCAGTACTTC. Its protein is CASREQGLAKNIQYF.

Here the CDR3 DNA reads TGTGCCACCAGCACCTCCCCGCGGGGGGCCGCCGAGCAGTACGTC. It translates to CATSTSPRGAAEQYV. The chain links TRBV15 to TRBJ2-7, with TRBD2 matching 8 bases. Germline CDR1 LNHNV, CDR2 YYDKDF (reference sequence). The J segment lost 6 bases and the V segment lost 4 bases, leaving 11 bases of the junction unmatched. The length of the CDR3 is 15 residues.

The chain links TRBV10-1 to TRBJ2-3; D is possibly TRBD1 (6 bases). The CDR3 runs 16 residues. Germline V CDR1 and CDR2: WNHNN, SYGVQD (reference sequence). V lost 4 bases to trimming and J lost 6 bases, with 20 bases between them. The CDR3: CASSGITGNIDDTQYF. The CDR3, as DNA: TGCGCCAGCAGTGGGATCACAGGGAACATTGACGATACGCAGTATTTT.

The V call is TRBV6-1, the J call TRBJ2-7; 9 bases fit TRBD1. V trimming: 5 bases; J trimming: 3 bases; junction bases outside the gene matches: 2. Germline V gives CDR1 MNHNS, CDR2 SASEGT. The CDR3 loop spans 13 amino acids. The CDR3 DNA is TGTGCCAGCAGTCCGGACAGGGGCTACGAGCAGTACGTC. Translation gives CASSPDRGYEQYV.

The rearrangement uses TRBV29-1 and TRBJ1-2, with D possibly TRBD1 on 6 matching bases. Trimming left V 5 bases short and J 6 bases short, with 13 bases between. Germline V gene sequence: CDR1 SQVTM, CDR2 ANQGSEA. CDR3 length: 12 amino acids. The CDR3, as DNA: TGCAGCGTTTTGGGACATGAAGATGGCTACACCTTC. This gives the protein CSVLGHEDGYTF.

The V gene is TRBV15, the J gene TRBJ2-2, with a weak D call TRBD2 (6 bases). V dropped 0 bases and J dropped 7 bases, with 21 bases sitting between them. The length of the CDR3 is 18 residues. The germline CDR1 and CDR2 sequences are LNHNV and YYDKDF (reference sequence). The CDR3: CATSRDTHNGGVGGELFF. The CDR3 DNA is TGTGCCACCAGCAGAGATACGCACAACGGAGGGGTGGGCGGGGAGCTGTTTTTT. Combining the CDR3 with reference TRBV15 and TRBJ2-2 gives the whole variable domain DAMVIQNPRYQVTQFGKPVTLSCSQTLNHNVMYWYQQKSSQAPKLLFHYYDKDFNNEADTPDNFQSRRPNTSFCFLDIRSPGLGDTAMYLCATSRDTHNGGVGGELFFGEGSRLTVL.

This clone was detected only a few times. The rearrangement joins TRBV19 to TRBJ1-5; 8 bases align to TRBD1. With V trimmed by 3 bases and J by 3 bases, 4 bases remained unmatched. Germline V lookup: CDR1 LNHDA, CDR2 SQIVND (reference sequence). The CDR3 covers 15 residues. The CDR3 DNA reads TGTGCCAGTAGTATTCGGGACAGGCCCAATCAGCCCCAGCATTTT. Translation gives CASSIRDRPNQPQHF.

DNA for the CDR3: TGTGCCAGCAGCTTAGAGGGGGGGCCCGATGAGACCCAGTACTTC. This encodes CASSLEGGPDETQYF. The chain has TRBV7-9 and TRBJ2-5; tentative D call: TRBD2 (7 bases). The CDR3 is made up of 15 amino acids. Germline assignment: CDR1 SEHNR and CDR2 FQNEAQ (reference sequence). The V and J ends lost 1 base and 5 bases respectively, with 14 bases between them.

The V call is TRBV10-1, the J call TRBJ2-1; the D gene is possibly TRBD2 (6 bases). The length of the CDR3 is 16 residues. Trimming removed 2 bases from V and 5 bases from J, with 16 bases in between. Germline values: CDR1 WNHNN, CDR2 SYGVQD (reference sequence). DNA for the CDR3: TGCGCCAGCAGTGAGATTAGGGACTCGGGTAACAATGAGCAGTTCTTC. This gives the protein CASSEIRDSGNNEQFF.

The chain carries TRBV19 and TRBJ1-6, with D possibly matching TRBD1 (5 bases). Germline assignment: CDR1 LNHDA and CDR2 SQIVND (reference sequence). The germline V and J ends were trimmed by 5 bases and 10 bases, with 15 bases remaining between them. CDR3 length: 14 residues. In DNA form, the CDR3 reads TGTGCCAGTAGTCCCCAGGGAGGAGGGTCACCCCTCCACTTT. Protein product: CASSPQGGGSPLHF.

V and J are TRBV5-1 and TRBJ2-1; perhaps TRBD2 as D (6 bases). Germline CDR1 and CDR2: SGHRS and YFSETQ. The CDR3 runs 15 residues. The V and J ends lost 3 bases and 4 bases respectively, with 14 bases between them. The CDR3 sequence: CASSSFGTEYNEQFF. Written as DNA, the CDR3 is TGCGCCAGCAGCTCCTTCGGGACTGAGTACAATGAGCAGTTCTTC.

The chain combines TRBV4-3 with TRBJ1-4; 11 bases fit TRBD1. There are 17 residues in the CDR3. Germline CDR1 reads LGHNA; CDR2 reads YSLEER. With 2 bases clipped from V and 3 bases from J, the junction kept 5 bases outside the gene matches. The DNA of the CDR3 is TGCGCCAGCAGCCAAATGGGACAGGGGGAATCTAATGAAAAACTGTTTTTT. Translating it yields CASSQMGQGESNEKLFF.

This clone was detected once. The genes are TRBV29-1 and TRBJ2-5, with 7 bases identical to TRBD2. The CDR3 extends over 13 amino acids. J gave up 5 bases and V 0 bases, and 3 bases lay outside the gene matches. CDR1 is SQVTM and CDR2 is ANQGSEA in the germline V gene. The CDR3 sequence is CSVEELAGETQYF. For the CDR3, the DNA is TGCAGCGTTGAAGAATTAGCGGGCGAGACCCAGTACTTC.

The V gene is TRBV9, the J gene TRBJ1-6, with D perhaps TRBD1 (5 bases). V was trimmed by 3 bases and J by 11 bases, leaving 15 bases between them. The CDR3 consists of 14 residues. CDR1 and CDR2 from the germline V gene are SGDLS and YYNGEE. This chain's CDR3 is CASSADPGEAPLHF. CDR3 sequence (DNA): TGTGCCAGCAGCGCAGACCCGGGGGAAGCACCCCTCCACTTT.

This clone was recorded once. The chain has TRBV19 and TRBJ1-2; D possibly corresponds to TRBD1 (5 bases). Trimming shortened V by 1 base and J by 11 bases, and 14 bases separated the two germline ends. Per the germline V gene, CDR1 is LNHDA and CDR2 is SQIVND (reference sequence). This CDR3 comprises 13 residues. The CDR3 DNA is TGTGCCAGTAGTATAGGGACATCGAAGATATACACCTTC. This gives the protein CASSIGTSKIYTF.

Points on this clone: At one end the junction does not follow the germline gene, possibly because of a read error. The V gene is TRBV7-7, the J gene TRBJ2-5, with 14 bases fitting TRBD2. The CDR3 covers 18 residues. The V gene's germline CDR1 is SSHAT and CDR2 FNYEAQ (reference sequence). The CDR3 DNA is TGTGCTAGCAGCCCTCCTTCTAGACTAGCGGGGGGGGGTGAGACCCAGTACTTC. Amino acid sequence: CASSPPSRLAGGGETQYF.

The rearrangement uses TRBV5-6 and TRBJ1-2; unclear D gene. CDR1 is SGHDT and CDR2 is YYEEEE in the germline V gene. V was trimmed by 4 bases and J by 5 bases, leaving 9 bases between them. The CDR3 is 12 amino acids. The CDR3: CASSKDLYGYTF. In DNA form, the CDR3 reads TGTGCCAGCAGCAAGGACTTATATGGCTACACCTTC.